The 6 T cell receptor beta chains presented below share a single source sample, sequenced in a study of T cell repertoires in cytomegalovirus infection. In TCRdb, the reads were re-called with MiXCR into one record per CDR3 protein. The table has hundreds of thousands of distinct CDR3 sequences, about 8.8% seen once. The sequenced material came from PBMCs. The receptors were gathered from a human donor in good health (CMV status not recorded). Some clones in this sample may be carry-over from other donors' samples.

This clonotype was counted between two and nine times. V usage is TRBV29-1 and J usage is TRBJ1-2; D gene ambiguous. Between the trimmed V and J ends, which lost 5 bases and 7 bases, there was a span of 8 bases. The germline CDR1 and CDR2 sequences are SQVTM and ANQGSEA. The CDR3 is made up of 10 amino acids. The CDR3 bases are TGCAGCGTTTTTGTTGGTGGCTACACCTTC. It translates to CSVFVGGYTF. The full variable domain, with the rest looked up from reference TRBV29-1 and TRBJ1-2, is SAVISQKPSRDICQRGTSLTIQCQVDSQVTMMFWYRQQPGQSLTLIATANQGSEATYESGFVIDKFPISRPNLTFSTLTVSNMSPEDSSIYLCSVFVGGYTFGSGTRLTVV.

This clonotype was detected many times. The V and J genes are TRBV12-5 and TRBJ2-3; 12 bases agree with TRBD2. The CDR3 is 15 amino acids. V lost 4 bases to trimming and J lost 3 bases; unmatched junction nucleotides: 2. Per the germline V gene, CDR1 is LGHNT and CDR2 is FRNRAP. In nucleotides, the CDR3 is TGTGCTAGTGGTTCTAGCGGGGGGGCAACAGATACGCAGTATTTT. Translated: CASGSSGGATDTQYF.

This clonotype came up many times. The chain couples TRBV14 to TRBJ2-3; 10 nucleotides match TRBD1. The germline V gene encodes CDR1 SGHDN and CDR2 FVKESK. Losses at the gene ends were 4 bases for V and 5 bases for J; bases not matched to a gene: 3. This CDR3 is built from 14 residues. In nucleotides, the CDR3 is TGTGCCAGCAGCCTGGGACAGGGGTTAGATACGCAGTATTTT. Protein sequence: CASSLGQGLDTQYF.

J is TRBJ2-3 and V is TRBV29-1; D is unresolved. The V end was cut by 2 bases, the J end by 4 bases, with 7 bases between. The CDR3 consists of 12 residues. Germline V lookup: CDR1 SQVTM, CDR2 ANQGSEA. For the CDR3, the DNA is TGCAGCGTTGAATGGGTAGCAGATACGCAGTATTTT. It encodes CSVEWVADTQYF.

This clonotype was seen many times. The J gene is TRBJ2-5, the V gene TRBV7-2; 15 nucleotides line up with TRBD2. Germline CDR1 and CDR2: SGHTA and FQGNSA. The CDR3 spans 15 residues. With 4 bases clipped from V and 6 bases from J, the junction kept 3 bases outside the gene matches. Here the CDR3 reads CASSSGTSGGQTQYF. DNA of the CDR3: TGTGCCAGCAGCTCGGGGACTAGCGGGGGGCAGACCCAGTACTTC.

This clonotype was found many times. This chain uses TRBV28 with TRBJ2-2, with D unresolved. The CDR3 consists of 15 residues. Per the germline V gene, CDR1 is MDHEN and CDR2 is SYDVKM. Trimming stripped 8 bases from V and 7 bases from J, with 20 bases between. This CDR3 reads CASATNTPGSGELFF. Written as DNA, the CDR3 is TGTGCCAGCGCTACGAACACCCCTGGAAGCGGGGAGCTGTTTTTT.